This T cell receptor (beta chain) appears in the sequencing data of a study of brain T cells in children with intractable seizures. General study findings and limits: Pre- and post-surgery blood differed in depth, so pre-surgery absences may be undersampling. HCMV serostatus was not known, and viral specificity came from CDR3 similarity only.

On this clone itself: As yet, its antigen is unknown.

V lost 5 bases and J lost 2; bases outside the gene matches: 7. The CDR3 is 15 residues long. Germline CDR1 reads KGHSH; CDR2 reads LQKENI. Repertoires were generated with immunoSEQ multiplex PCR, while TCRdb's copy carries only in-frame clones and drops some. The sample shows some 62,000 clones, around 95% of them seen only once. Surgery cases with the highest brain T cell transcript signatures were chosen for sequencing. The sample was peripheral blood, taken at surgery. This TCR was sampled from a boy under two years old with focal cortical dysplasia and intractable seizures. The chain has TRBV18 and TRBJ2-3, with 7 nucleotides matching TRBD2. In nucleotides, the CDR3 is TGTGCCAGCTCAACCACTAGCGTCAACACAGATACGCAGTATTTT. Translation gives CASSTTSVNTDTQYF.